The 25 T cell receptor beta chains below come from one sample, sequenced in a study of cytomegalovirus exposure and HLA in healthy donors. TCRdb keeps only in-frame clones here, not all; method: immunoSEQ multiplex PCR. This sample has approximately 90,000 clones, with approximately 96% found just once. The sample was PBMCs. The receptors shown here come from a man younger than 35 in good health and CMV-seronegative.

The chain couples TRBV5-4 to TRBJ1-2; TRBD1 aligns across 10 bases. CDR3 length equals 14 residues. The trim removed 4 bases at V and 7 bases at J, leaving 7 bases unmatched. The germline V gene has CDR1 SGHNT and CDR2 YYREEE (reference sequence). This CDR3 is CASSLKTGGFGYTF. The CDR3 bases are TGTGCCAGCAGCCTGAAGACAGGGGGCTTTGGCTACACCTTC.

V usage is TRBV18 and J usage is TRBJ2-1, with a weak D call TRBD1 (6 bases). The CDR3 loop spans 17 amino acids. V lost 4 bases and J lost 7, with 23 bases in between. The V gene's germline CDR1 is KGHSH and CDR2 LQKENI. The CDR3: CASSLDRSTYGPNEQFF. CDR3 DNA sequence: TGTGCCAGCTCACTCGACAGGTCCACGTATGGGCCAAATGAGCAGTTCTTC.

The rearrangement links TRBV6-5 to TRBJ2-7, with 7 bases lining up with TRBD2. CDR1 is MNHEY, CDR2 SVGAGI, per germline. The trim removed 7 bases at V and 4 bases at J, leaving 13 bases unmatched. This CDR3 has 15 residues. This chain's CDR3 is CASTTAGAVGYEQYF. As DNA, the CDR3 is TGTGCCAGCACGACGGCGGGAGCGGTTGGTTACGAGCAGTACTTC.

In regard to this clone: The limits of the CDR3 on the DNA are not certain, so only TCRdb's listed CDR3 is given. The chain employs TRBV29-1 and TRBJ1-1; no DNA check was done on the table's D call, TRBD1. Both ends counted, the CDR3 spans 13 residues. Germline assignment: CDR1 SQVTM and CDR2 ANQGSEA. CDR3 in amino acids: CSVGPGTGRTVVF.

This clone showed up just once. The rearrangement links TRBV29-1 to TRBJ2-3; the match to TRBD2 covers 7 bases. This CDR3 is 14 amino acids long. CDR1 SQVTM and CDR2 ANQGSEA come from the germline V gene. Losses at the gene ends were 2 bases for V and 6 bases for J; bases not matched to a gene: 8. CDR3 sequence: CSVERRLAADTQYF. CDR3 DNA sequence: TGCAGCGTTGAAAGGCGGCTAGCGGCGGATACGCAGTATTTT.

The chain joins TRBV18 to TRBJ2-7; 9 positions agree with TRBD1. CDR1 and CDR2 (germline): KGHSH, LQKENI. CDR3 length equals 14 residues. The V gene end was trimmed by 8 bases and the J gene end by 5 bases; junction bases not matched to a gene: 10. The CDR3 is CASKQWTGVDEQYF. The CDR3 DNA reads TGTGCCAGCAAACAGTGGACAGGGGTTGACGAGCAGTACTTC.

V and J are TRBV14 and TRBJ1-3; 9 positions agree with TRBD1. Looked up from germline, CDR1 is SGHDN and CDR2 is FVKESK. The CDR3 totals 14 residues. V trimming: 3 bases; J trimming: 8 bases; junction bases outside the gene matches: 5. CDR3 in DNA: TGTGCCAGCAGCCACCGGGACAGGGAGGACACCATATATTTT. This translates into CASSHRDREDTIYF.

This sequence joins TRBV11-2 and TRBJ2-1, with D uncertain. Trimming cost V 1 base and J 10 bases, with 14 bases left between them. The CDR3 is made up of 14 amino acids. CDR1 is SGHAT and CDR2 is FQNNGV in the germline V gene. The CDR3 DNA follows: TGTGCCAGCAGCTTAGCGCCACCAACGCTAGAGCAGTTCTTC. Protein product: CASSLAPPTLEQFF.

This sequence joins TRBV5-1 and TRBJ2-1; 8 nucleotides align to TRBD2. Germline V gene lookup returns CDR1 SGHRS and CDR2 YFSETQ. The CDR3 contains 17 residues. The trim removed 0 bases at V and 7 bases at J, leaving 12 bases unmatched. The CDR3 loop is CASSLVNYGTRENEQFF. The CDR3 DNA reads TGCGCCAGCAGCTTGGTTAACTACGGGACTAGAGAAAATGAGCAGTTCTTC. The whole variable domain, remainder taken from reference TRBV5-1 and TRBJ2-1, is KAGVTQTPRYLIKTRGQQVTLSCSPISGHRSVSWYQQTPGQGLQFLFEYFSETQRNKGNFPGRFSGRQFSNSRSEMNVSTLELGDSALYLCASSLVNYGTRENEQFFGPGTRLTVL.

The chain couples TRBV19 to TRBJ1-4; weak D call: TRBD1 (6 bases). Trimming cost V 8 bases and J 2 bases, with 15 bases left between them. Germline loops: CDR1 LNHDA, CDR2 SQIVND (reference sequence). CDR3 length equals 15 residues. The CDR3 loop reads CASCTQGFTNEKLFF. CDR3 DNA: TGTGCCAGTTGTACACAGGGATTTACTAATGAAAAACTGTTTTTT.

The genes are TRBV30 and TRBJ1-1; D not resolved. This CDR3 contains 15 residues. Germline V gene sequence: CDR1 GTSNPN, CDR2 SVGIG (reference sequence). V was pared by 3 bases and J by 3 bases, with 17 bases between. The CDR3: CAWRALGGYDTEAFF. CDR3 DNA: TGTGCCTGGAGAGCCCTAGGAGGGTATGACACTGAAGCTTTCTTT.

The chain joins TRBV29-1 to TRBJ1-1; perhaps TRBD1 as D (6 bases). Trimming removed 0 bases from V and 6 bases from J, with 11 bases in between. CDR1 is SQVTM, CDR2 ANQGSEA, per germline. The CDR3 has 13 amino acids. CDR3 protein: CSVEDRGMSEAFF. As DNA, the CDR3 is TGCAGCGTTGAAGATAGGGGGATGTCTGAAGCTTTCTTT.

The chain is built from TRBV30 and TRBJ2-4, with 8 bases lining up with TRBD1. V dropped 6 bases and J dropped 13; count of bases not matched to a gene: 5. This CDR3 has 10 residues. Germline V CDR1 and CDR2: GTSNPN, SVGIG (reference sequence). As DNA, the CDR3 is TGTGCCTGTTGGGACAGGAGACAGTACTTC. Amino acid sequence: CACWDRRQYF.

The V gene is TRBV14, the J gene TRBJ2-7, with D possibly being TRBD2 (5 bases). Germline values: CDR1 SGHDN, CDR2 FVKESK. This CDR3 region has 16 residues. Trimming shortened V by 0 bases and J by 0 bases, and 12 bases separated the two germline ends. CDR3 sequence reads: CASSQDGLLFSYEQYF. The CDR3 DNA reads as TGTGCCAGCAGCCAAGATGGACTCCTCTTCTCCTACGAGCAGTACTTC.

The chain is built from TRBV28 and TRBJ1-5; tentative D call: TRBD1 (5 bases). Trimming stripped 3 bases from V and 11 bases from J, with 17 bases between. This CDR3 is built from 14 residues. Germline assignment: CDR1 MDHEN and CDR2 SYDVKM. The CDR3 bases are TGTGCCAGCAGTTTCCAGGGTAGGGAAGGGACCCAGCATTTT. This encodes CASSFQGREGTQHF.

The chain is built from TRBV6-5 and TRBJ1-1; the match to TRBD1 covers 7 bases. This CDR3 is 13 amino acids long. J gave up 7 bases and V 5 bases, and 7 bases lay outside the gene matches. CDR1 is MNHEY, CDR2 SVGAGI, per germline. The CDR3 nucleotides read TGTGCCAGCAGTCTTACAGGGGTGGGTGAAGCTTTCTTT. Translation: CASSLTGVGEAFF.

The chain has TRBV19 and TRBJ2-5; D is perhaps TRBD1 (5 bases). This CDR3 region has 15 residues. The V end was cut by 5 bases, the J end by 2 bases, with 15 bases between. Germline V lookup: CDR1 LNHDA, CDR2 SQIVND (reference sequence). This CDR3 reads CASSSETTVQETQYF. The CDR3 DNA follows: TGTGCCAGTAGTTCCGAGACGACAGTTCAAGAGACCCAGTACTTC. The complete variable domain, with remaining parts taken from reference TRBV19 and TRBJ2-5, reads DGGITQSPKYLFRKEGQNVTLSCEQNLNHDAMYWYRQDPGQGLRLIYYSQIVNDFQKGDIAEGYSVSREKKESFPLTVTSAQKNPTAFYLCASSSETTVQETQYFGPGTRLLVL.

J is TRBJ2-1 and V is TRBV4-1; 14 bases match TRBD2. The CDR3 sequence is 16 residues long. The J segment lost 5 bases and the V segment lost 7 bases, leaving 7 bases of the junction unmatched. Germline lookup yields CDR1 MGHRA and CDR2 YSYEKL. The CDR3 nucleotides are TGCGCCAGCAAAAGCCTGGGACTAGCGGGGGACAATGAGCAGTTCTTC. Residues: CASKSLGLAGDNEQFF.

The chain carries TRBV6-6 and TRBJ1-4; 9 positions agree with TRBD1. Trimming removed 6 bases from V and 5 bases from J; junction bases left unmatched: 4. Looked up from germline, CDR1 is MNHNY and CDR2 is SVGAGI (reference sequence). The CDR3 has 14 residues. The CDR3 DNA reads as TGTGCCAGCAGCCGACAGGGGGTCAATGAAAAACTGTTTTTT. The encoded protein is CASSRQGVNEKLFF.

This rearrangement joins TRBV5-1 to TRBJ2-3; 7 bases are shared with TRBD1. The CDR3 runs to 16 residues. From germline, CDR1 is SGHRS and CDR2 YFSETQ. V was pared by 6 bases and J by 3 bases, with 13 bases of the junction left unmatched. CDR3 DNA sequence: TGCGCCAGCACCTTAAACCCGAGACAGGGAACAGATACGCAGTATTTT. Encoded protein: CASTLNPRQGTDTQYF.

The chain carries TRBV28 and TRBJ2-7; D gene unclear. The CDR3 sequence is 14 residues long. CDR1 and CDR2 (germline): MDHEN, SYDVKM. V lost 7 bases and J lost 0, with 13 bases in between. Here the CDR3 reads CASTKTWNSYEQYF. CDR3 nucleotide sequence: TGTGCCAGCACAAAGACTTGGAACTCCTACGAGCAGTACTTC.

The gene calls are TRBV27 and TRBJ1-2; D is ambiguous. The V end was cut by 2 bases, the J end by 1 base, with 8 bases between. CDR3 size: 14 residues. Per germline, CDR1 MNHEY and CDR2 SMNVEV (reference sequence). The CDR3 nucleotides are TGTGCCAGCAGTTTAGCCGGGAGTAACTATGGCTACACCTTC. As protein: CASSLAGSNYGYTF.

The chain employs TRBV30 and TRBJ2-1; TRBD2 might be the D (6 bases). Trimming took 7 bases from V and 2 from J, leaving 12 bases between them. Per the germline V gene, CDR1 is GTSNPN and CDR2 is SVGIG (reference sequence). The CDR3 length is 13 residues. CDR3 in DNA: TGTGCCTCCTTAGCGGATACCTACAATGAGCAGTTCTTC. Translation: CASLADTYNEQFF.

The chain couples TRBV5-1 to TRBJ1-5; 9 nucleotides align to TRBD1. The V and J ends lost 4 bases and 2 bases, in that order; junction bases with no gene match: 10. The CDR3 has 17 amino acids. Germline V gene lookup returns CDR1 SGHRS and CDR2 YFSETQ. CDR3 bases: TGCGCCAGCAGCCCAGGGTGGGGACAGGGTGGCAATCAGCCCCAGCATTTT. Translated, it gives CASSPGWGQGGNQPQHF.

The chain employs TRBV19 and TRBJ2-7, with TRBD1 identical over 7 bases. Looked up from germline, CDR1 is LNHDA and CDR2 is SQIVND (reference sequence). After removal of 8 bases from V and 6 bases from J, the junction contained 10 bases not matched to a gene. The CDR3 totals 13 residues. CDR3 region: CASAKQGHLEQYV. The CDR3 coding sequence is TGTGCCAGTGCCAAACAGGGGCATCTCGAGCAGTACGTC.